The entry below gives a single T cell receptor (beta chain) sequence along with its context. Its matching antigen is unknown. This entry is derived from a study of T cell responses to AZD1222 COVID-19 vaccine. Study results and caveats: Reports indicate that nearly half of spike-specific TCRs are directed at unmutated variant regions. Two AZD1222 doses significantly raised spike-specific TCR breadth and depth over controls.

The data were produced by immunoSEQ multiplex PCR, yet TCRdb's version contains in-frame clones alone and is incomplete. The sample lists approximately 99,000 clones; about 86% were seen once. Germline CDR1 and CDR2: SGHRS and YFSETQ. Trimming removed 0 bases from V and 3 bases from J; junction bases left unmatched: 5. The CDR3 is 15 residues long. The clonotype comes from an adult in good health. This specimen consisted of peripheral blood, obtained on day 0 of AZD1222 vaccination. This sequence joins TRBV5-1 and TRBJ2-7, with 8 bases that match TRBD2. The CDR3 reads CASSLGTSSYYEQYF. The CDR3 bases are TGCGCCAGCAGCTTGGGGACTAGCAGTTACTACGAGCAGTACTTC.